The 26 T cell receptor beta chains given below trace back to one sample, sequenced in a study of shared clonotypes between healthy human individuals. TCRdb keeps only in-frame clones here, not all; method: immunoSEQ multiplex PCR. Seen here are 2.3 million or so clones, approximately 95% observed once, and the top ten hold about 0.41%. The sample comprised naive CD4+ T cells from PBMCs. Subset here: CD45RA+ positively selected. Receptors were obtained from a man between 18 and 29 years old in good health. Some clones in this sample may be carry-over from other donors' samples.

The rearrangement links TRBV5-1 to TRBJ2-3; D unclear. The length of the CDR3 is 15 residues. The V and J ends lost 4 bases and 1 base respectively, with 13 bases between them. Germline assignment: CDR1 SGHRS and CDR2 YFSETQ. The CDR3 region has the DNA TGCGCCAGCAGCCCCGGCGGCAGCCGCACAGATACGCAGTATTTT. Residues: CASSPGGSRTDTQYF.

The V and J genes are TRBV11-1 and TRBJ2-3; 14 positions match TRBD2. V trimming: 4 bases; J trimming: 0 bases; junction bases outside the gene matches: 6. Germline loops: CDR1 SGHAT, CDR2 FQDESV (reference sequence). The CDR3 sequence is 18 residues long. CDR3 amino acids: CASSYGTSGSFSTDTQYF. The CDR3 nucleotides are TGTGCCAGCAGCTACGGGACTAGCGGGAGTTTCAGCACAGATACGCAGTATTTT.

With regard to this clone: The junction departs from germline at one end; a sequencing error may be responsible. This chain uses TRBV7-9 with TRBJ1-2, with 10 positions matching TRBD1. The CDR3 consists of 13 residues. Germline CDR1 is SEHNR and CDR2 is FQNEAQ (reference sequence). The CDR3: CASSPPGQGISFF. CDR3 sequence (DNA): TGTGCCAGCAGCCCTCCGGGACAGGGGATTAGTTTTTTC.

The chain combines TRBV6-1 with TRBJ2-1; 8 bases fit TRBD1. The V gene end was trimmed by 5 bases and the J gene end by 8 bases; junction bases not matched to a gene: 8. Germline CDR1 MNHNS, CDR2 SASEGT. This CDR3 is 14 amino acids long. The CDR3 DNA reads as TGTGCCAGCAGTAAACAGGGGGATGGTGATGAGCAGTTCTTC. Protein sequence: CASSKQGDGDEQFF.

The chain recombines TRBV10-3 with TRBJ2-7; D unresolved. There are 13 residues in the CDR3. Germline lookup yields CDR1 ENHRY and CDR2 SYGVKD. V lost 5 bases and J 5 bases, leaving 13 bases between the germline ends. The CDR3 here is CAISQHSPDEQYF. The CDR3 DNA reads TGTGCCATCAGTCAACATAGCCCGGACGAGCAGTACTTC.

CDR3 residues: CASSQAGPPSTDTQYF. The CDR3 region has the DNA TGTGCCAGCAGCCAAGCAGGGCCTCCTAGCACAGATACGCAGTATTTT. The rearrangement links TRBV4-2 to TRBJ2-3; maybe TRBD1 (5 bases). V was cut by 1 base and J by 0 bases, with 11 bases left in between. Germline CDR1 and CDR2: LGHNA and YNFKEQ. This CDR3 region has 16 residues.

This chain connects TRBV18 to TRBJ2-6; no reliable D call. V was clipped by 1 base and J by 6 bases, with 4 bases between them. In germline, CDR1 is KGHSH, CDR2 LQKENI. The CDR3 length is 13 residues. The CDR3 DNA reads as TGTGCCAGCTCACCACTAGAGGCCAACGTCCTGACTTTC. Its protein product is CASSPLEANVLTF.

This rearrangement joins TRBV28 to TRBJ2-7; D is perhaps TRBD1 (5 bases). The V gene lost 2 bases and the J gene lost 7 bases, with 15 bases spanning the gap. The germline V gene encodes CDR1 MDHEN and CDR2 SYDVKM. The CDR3 contains 14 residues. CDR3 in amino acids: CASSLPGHLREQYF. The CDR3 region has the DNA TGTGCCAGCAGTTTACCAGGACACCTACGAGAGCAGTACTTC.

V and J are TRBV18 and TRBJ2-4, with 8 bases matching TRBD2. The CDR3 runs 18 residues. J lost 1 base, V lost 5 bases, and 13 bases had no gene match. The germline V gene has CDR1 KGHSH and CDR2 LQKENI. The CDR3 is CASSSKDGGARAKNIQYF. CDR3 DNA sequence: TGTGCCAGCTCATCAAAAGACGGGGGGGCTAGGGCCAAAAACATTCAGTACTTC.

CDR3 bases: TGCGCCAGCAGCTTACAATTCCGAGATACAGATACGCAGTATTTT. It translates to CASSLQFRDTDTQYF. The rearrangement uses TRBV5-1 and TRBJ2-3; D gene ambiguous. CDR3 size: 15 residues. The germline CDR1 and CDR2 sequences are SGHRS and YFSETQ. V was trimmed by 2 bases and J by 3 bases, leaving 13 bases between them.

This clone was recorded only once. The chain is built from TRBV6-5 and TRBJ2-1; a possible D gene is TRBD1 (6 bases). Per germline, CDR1 MNHEY and CDR2 SVGAGI. V gave up 7 bases and J gave up 6 bases, with 16 bases separating them. The CDR3 covers 14 residues. The CDR3 DNA is TGTGCCAGCAAACGGGACACGGGGACCAATGAGCAGTTCTTC. Amino acids: CASKRDTGTNEQFF.

The rearrangement uses TRBV27 and TRBJ1-2; 12 bases map to TRBD1. With 2 bases clipped from V and 4 bases from J, the junction kept 5 bases outside the gene matches. The CDR3 covers 16 residues. Germline lookup yields CDR1 MNHEY and CDR2 SMNVEV (reference sequence). Written as DNA, the CDR3 is TGTGCCAGCAGTTTAAGGGACAGGGGGCGCCCCTATGGCTACACCTTC. Translated: CASSLRDRGRPYGYTF.

This clone was seen just once. The chain uses TRBV5-8 and TRBJ2-3; TRBD2 is a possible D gene (5 bases). The CDR3 runs 17 residues. CDR1 is SGHTS, CDR2 YDEGEE, per germline. Trimming pared 0 bases from V and 4 bases from J, leaving 18 bases between. The CDR3 region is CASSLATTVEGADTQYF. The CDR3 region has the DNA TGTGCCAGCAGCTTGGCCACCACTGTTGAGGGCGCAGATACGCAGTATTTT. Combining the CDR3 with reference TRBV5-8 and TRBJ2-3 gives the whole variable domain EAGVTQSPTHLIKTRGQQATLRCSPISGHTSVYWYQQALGLGLQFLLWYDEGEERNRGNFPPRFSGRQFPNYSSELNVNALELEDSALYLCASSLATTVEGADTQYFGPGTRLTVL.

The gene calls are TRBV5-1 and TRBJ1-2; 9 positions agree with TRBD1. CDR1 is SGHRS, CDR2 YFSETQ, per germline. This CDR3 is built from 15 residues. After removal of 4 bases from V and 1 base from J, the junction contained 5 bases not matched to a gene. CDR3 amino acids: CASSRWTGVNYGYTF. The DNA of the CDR3 is TGCGCCAGCAGCAGGTGGACAGGGGTTAACTATGGCTACACCTTC.

The chain carries TRBV28 and TRBJ1-5; TRBD1 agrees at 7 bases. Germline V gives CDR1 MDHEN, CDR2 SYDVKM. This CDR3 is 14 amino acids long. V gave up 6 bases and J gave up 6 bases; unmatched junction bases: 8. CDR3 sequence (DNA): TGTGCCAGCAGCGAACGCTGGACAGGTCAGCCCCAGCATTTT. Translated: CASSERWTGQPQHF.

The chain links TRBV2 to TRBJ2-7; D is ambiguous. CDR3 length equals 13 residues. Trimming shortened V by 3 bases and J by 9 bases, and 15 bases separated the two germline ends. CDR1 and CDR2 (germline): SNHLY, FYNNEI. The CDR3: CASSEGERLAQYF. The CDR3 coding sequence is TGTGCCAGCAGTGAGGGTGAGAGGTTAGCGCAGTACTTC.

V and J are TRBV30 and TRBJ1-1; no definite D call. The CDR3 consists of 14 residues. Trimming stripped 2 bases from V and 3 bases from J, with 13 bases between. Germline CDR1 GTSNPN, CDR2 SVGIG (reference sequence). CDR3 amino acids: CAWSRTPGDTEAFF. The DNA of the CDR3 is TGTGCCTGGAGTAGGACCCCTGGGGACACTGAAGCTTTCTTT. The whole variable domain, remainder taken from reference TRBV30 and TRBJ1-1, is SQTIHQWPATLVQPVGSPLSLECTVEGTSNPNLYWYRQAAGRGLQLLFYSVGIGQISSEVPQNLSASRPQDRQFILSSKKLLLSDSGFYLCAWSRTPGDTEAFFGQGTRLTVV.

V and J are TRBV4-1 and TRBJ1-5, with D possibly TRBD1 on 5 matching bases. Deletions cut 2 bases from V and 6 bases from J, with 14 bases between. Germline assignment: CDR1 MGHRA and CDR2 YSYEKL. The CDR3 runs 15 residues. The CDR3 nucleotides are TGCGCCAGCAGCCAACTAAGGGGCGTCGGTCAGCCCCAGCATTTT. This translates into CASSQLRGVGQPQHF.

The chain combines TRBV5-4 with TRBJ1-3; D remains unclear. CDR1 and CDR2 (germline): SGHNT, YYREEE (reference sequence). Trimming shortened V by 3 bases and J by 4 bases, and 11 bases separated the two germline ends. The CDR3 has 14 residues. As DNA, the CDR3 is TGTGCCAGCAGCTCGCCTGGCTGGGGAAACACCATATATTTT. This translates into CASSSPGWGNTIYF.

V and J are TRBV7-9 and TRBJ1-5; D possibly corresponds to TRBD1 (5 bases). CDR3 length: 14 residues. Trimming cost V 5 bases and J 5 bases, with 13 bases left between them. Germline V gene lookup returns CDR1 SEHNR and CDR2 FQNEAQ (reference sequence). Written as DNA, the CDR3 is TGTGCCAGCAGCCGTCTCCAGGGAGATCAGCCCCAGCATTTT. Protein product: CASSRLQGDQPQHF.

The chain combines TRBV28 with TRBJ2-7; 10 nucleotides align to TRBD2. CDR1 and CDR2 (germline): MDHEN, SYDVKM. J lost 5 bases, V lost 7 bases, and 5 bases had no gene match. This CDR3 is built from 13 residues. CDR3 sequence: CASNSGRLNEQYF. The CDR3 coding sequence is TGTGCCAGCAATAGCGGGAGGCTTAACGAGCAGTACTTC.

The chain joins TRBV18 to TRBJ2-5; D is undetermined. The CDR3 is made up of 15 amino acids. V lost 0 bases and J lost 5, with 13 bases in between. Germline V lookup: CDR1 KGHSH, CDR2 LQKENI. The CDR3 sequence is CASSPPSVAGETQYF. DNA for the CDR3: TGTGCCAGCTCACCACCGTCAGTGGCCGGGGAGACCCAGTACTTC.

V gene TRBV11-1 combines with J gene TRBJ2-5, with 7 bases fitting TRBD1. The V gene's germline CDR1 is SGHAT and CDR2 FQDESV (reference sequence). This CDR3 spans 18 amino acids. V shed 5 bases and J 0 bases; nucleotides not matched to a gene: 15. DNA for the CDR3: TGTGCCAGCAGCCGATCCCCCCGGGACAGCCTGTACCAAGAGACCCAGTACTTC. Its translation is CASSRSPRDSLYQETQYF.

This clone was seen once. This chain joins TRBV7-2 and TRBJ2-1, with D unclear. V was shortened by 2 bases and J by 0 bases, with 11 bases between the two germline ends. The CDR3 covers 16 residues. Germline CDR1 reads SGHTA; CDR2 reads FQGNSA. The CDR3 region has the DNA TGTGCCAGCAGCTTATATGGCACCAGCTCCTACAATGAGCAGTTCTTC. Protein product: CASSLYGTSSYNEQFF.

The chain joins TRBV11-2 to TRBJ1-3, with D unclear. V gave up 5 bases and J gave up 9 bases, with 5 bases separating them. Germline CDR1 SGHAT, CDR2 FQNNGV. The CDR3 runs 10 residues. For the CDR3, the DNA is TGTGCCAGCAGCGCCCGCACCATATATTTT. Amino acid sequence: CASSARTIYF.

The chain employs TRBV5-1 and TRBJ2-5, with unresolved D. Germline values: CDR1 SGHRS, CDR2 YFSETQ. V lost 2 bases to trimming and J lost 2 bases, with 7 bases between them. The CDR3 covers 13 residues. The CDR3 is CASSLPEQETQYF. The CDR3 DNA reads as TGCGCCAGCAGCTTACCGGAGCAAGAGACCCAGTACTTC. The full variable domain, with the rest looked up from reference TRBV5-1 and TRBJ2-5, is KAGVTQTPRYLIKTRGQQVTLSCSPISGHRSVSWYQQTPGQGLQFLFEYFSETQRNKGNFPGRFSGRQFSNSRSEMNVSTLELGDSALYLCASSLPEQETQYFGPGTRLLVL.